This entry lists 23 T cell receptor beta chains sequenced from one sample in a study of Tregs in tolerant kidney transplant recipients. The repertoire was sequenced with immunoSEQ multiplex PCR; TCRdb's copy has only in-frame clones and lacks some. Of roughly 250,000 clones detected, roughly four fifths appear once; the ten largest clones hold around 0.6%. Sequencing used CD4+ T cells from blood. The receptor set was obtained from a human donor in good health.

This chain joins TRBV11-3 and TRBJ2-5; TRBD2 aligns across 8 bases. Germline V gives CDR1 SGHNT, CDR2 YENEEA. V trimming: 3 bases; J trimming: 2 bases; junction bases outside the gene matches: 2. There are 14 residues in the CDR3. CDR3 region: CASSLGGRQETQYF. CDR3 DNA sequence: TGTGCCAGCAGCTTGGGCGGGAGGCAAGAGACCCAGTACTTC. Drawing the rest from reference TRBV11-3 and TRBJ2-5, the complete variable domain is EAGVVQSPRYKIIEKKQPVAFWCNPISGHNTLYWYLQNLGQGPELLIRYENEEAVDDSQLPKDRFSAERLKGVDSTLKIQPAELGDSAVYLCASSLGGRQETQYFGPGTRLLVL.

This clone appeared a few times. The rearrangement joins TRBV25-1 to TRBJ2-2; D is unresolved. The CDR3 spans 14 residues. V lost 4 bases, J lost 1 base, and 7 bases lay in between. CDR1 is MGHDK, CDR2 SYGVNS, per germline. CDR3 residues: CASSARLNTGELFF. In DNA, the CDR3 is TGTGCCAGCAGTGCCCGACTGAACACCGGGGAGCTGTTTTTT.

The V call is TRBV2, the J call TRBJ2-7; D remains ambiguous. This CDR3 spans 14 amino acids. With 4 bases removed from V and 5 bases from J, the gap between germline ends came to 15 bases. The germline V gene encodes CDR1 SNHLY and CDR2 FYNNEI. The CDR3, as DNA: TGTGCCAGCAGTGCTAAGCGCAAGCAGGACGAGCAGTACTTC. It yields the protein CASSAKRKQDEQYF.

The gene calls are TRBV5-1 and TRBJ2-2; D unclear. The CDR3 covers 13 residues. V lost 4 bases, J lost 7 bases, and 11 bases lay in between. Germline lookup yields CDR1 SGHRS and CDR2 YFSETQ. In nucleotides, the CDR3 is TGCGCCAGCAGCGCCGACCCTAGCGGGGAGCTGTTTTTT. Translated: CASSADPSGELFF.

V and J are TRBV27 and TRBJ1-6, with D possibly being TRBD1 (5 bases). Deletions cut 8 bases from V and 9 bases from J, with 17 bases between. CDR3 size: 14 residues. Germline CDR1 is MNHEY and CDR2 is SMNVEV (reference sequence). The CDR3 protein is CASSSRVYGSPLHF. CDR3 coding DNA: TGTGCCAGCTCATCCAGGGTCTACGGTTCACCCCTCCACTTT.

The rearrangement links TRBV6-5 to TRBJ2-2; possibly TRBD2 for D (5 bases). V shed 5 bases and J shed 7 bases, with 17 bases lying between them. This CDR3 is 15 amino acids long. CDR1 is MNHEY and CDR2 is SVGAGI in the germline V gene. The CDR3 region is CASSPRLMLGGELFF. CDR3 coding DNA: TGTGCCAGCAGTCCCCGACTAATGTTGGGCGGGGAGCTGTTTTTT.

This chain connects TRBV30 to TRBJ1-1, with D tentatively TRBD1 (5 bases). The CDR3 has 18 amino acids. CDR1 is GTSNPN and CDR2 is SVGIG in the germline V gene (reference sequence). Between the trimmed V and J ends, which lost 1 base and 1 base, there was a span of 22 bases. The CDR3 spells CAWSAIWGTSLTNTEAFF. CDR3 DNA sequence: TGTGCCTGGAGTGCTATTTGGGGGACTTCCCTGACGAACACTGAAGCTTTCTTT.

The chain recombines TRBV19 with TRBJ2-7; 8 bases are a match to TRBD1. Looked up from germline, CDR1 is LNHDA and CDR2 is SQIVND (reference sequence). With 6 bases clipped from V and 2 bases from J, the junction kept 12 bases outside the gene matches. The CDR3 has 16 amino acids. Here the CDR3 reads CASRKQGVGSPYEQYF. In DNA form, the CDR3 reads TGTGCCAGTAGGAAACAGGGGGTAGGCTCTCCCTACGAGCAGTACTTC.

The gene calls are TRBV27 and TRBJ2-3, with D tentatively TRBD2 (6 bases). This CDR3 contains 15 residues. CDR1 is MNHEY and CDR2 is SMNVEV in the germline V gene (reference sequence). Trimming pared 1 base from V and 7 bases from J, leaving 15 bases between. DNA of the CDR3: TGTGCCAGCAGTTTATACGGGAGTGGACAAAATACGCAGTATTTT. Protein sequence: CASSLYGSGQNTQYF.

The CDR3 nucleotides read TGTGCCAGCAGCTCGCGGGACAGGAACACTGAAGCTTTCTTT. Protein: CASSSRDRNTEAFF. V gene TRBV7-2 combines with J gene TRBJ1-1, with 7 bases aligning to TRBD1. The germline CDR1 and CDR2 sequences are SGHTA and FQGNSA. V lost 4 bases and J lost 1; bases outside the gene matches: 3. This CDR3 has 14 amino acids.

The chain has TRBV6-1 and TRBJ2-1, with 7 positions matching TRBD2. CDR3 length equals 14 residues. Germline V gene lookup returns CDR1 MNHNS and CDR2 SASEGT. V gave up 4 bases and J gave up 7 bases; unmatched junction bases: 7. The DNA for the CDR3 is TGTGCCAGCAGTGCGGGGAGGGGAGCGAATGAGCAGTTCTTC. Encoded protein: CASSAGRGANEQFF.

CDR3 bases: TGCGCCAGCAGTTCCGATAGGGGACTAGCGGGAGCGGGCGAGACCCAGTACTTC. This gives the protein CASSSDRGLAGAGETQYF. V and J are TRBV5-1 and TRBJ2-5; 14 nucleotides match TRBD2. Germline V gives CDR1 SGHRS, CDR2 YFSETQ. V dropped 5 bases and J dropped 5; count of bases not matched to a gene: 14. There are 18 residues in the CDR3.

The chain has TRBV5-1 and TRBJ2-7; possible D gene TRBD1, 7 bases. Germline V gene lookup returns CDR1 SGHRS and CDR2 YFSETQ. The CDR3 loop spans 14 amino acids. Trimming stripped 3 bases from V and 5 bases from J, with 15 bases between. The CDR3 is CASSSAGTENEQYF. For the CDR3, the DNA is TGCGCCAGCAGCTCCGCGGGGACAGAAAACGAGCAGTACTTC.

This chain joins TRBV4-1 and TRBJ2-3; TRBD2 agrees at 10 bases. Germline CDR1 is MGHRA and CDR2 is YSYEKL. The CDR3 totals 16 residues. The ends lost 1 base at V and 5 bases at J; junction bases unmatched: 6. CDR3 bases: TGCGCCAGCAGCCAAGTACTAGCGGGAAGGGTAGATACGCAGTATTTT. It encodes CASSQVLAGRVDTQYF.

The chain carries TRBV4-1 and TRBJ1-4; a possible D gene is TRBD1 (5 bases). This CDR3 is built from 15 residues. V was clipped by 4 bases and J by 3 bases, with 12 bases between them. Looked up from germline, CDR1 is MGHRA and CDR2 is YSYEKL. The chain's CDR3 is CASSLRQNSNEKLFF. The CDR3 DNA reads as TGCGCCAGCAGCCTTCGACAGAATTCTAATGAAAAACTGTTTTTT.

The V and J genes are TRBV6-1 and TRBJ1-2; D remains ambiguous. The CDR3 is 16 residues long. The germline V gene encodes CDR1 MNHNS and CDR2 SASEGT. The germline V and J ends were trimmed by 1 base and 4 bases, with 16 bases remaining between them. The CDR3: CASSEEFRPSGYGYTF. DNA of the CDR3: TGTGCCAGCAGTGAAGAATTCCGACCAAGCGGCTATGGCTACACCTTC.

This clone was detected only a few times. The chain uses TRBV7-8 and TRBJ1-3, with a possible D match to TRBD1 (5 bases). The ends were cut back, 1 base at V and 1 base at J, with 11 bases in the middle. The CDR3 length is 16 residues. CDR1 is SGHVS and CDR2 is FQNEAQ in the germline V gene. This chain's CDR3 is CASSLGRGTSGNTIYF. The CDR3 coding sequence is TGTGCCAGCAGCTTAGGTAGGGGAACGTCTGGAAACACCATATATTTT.

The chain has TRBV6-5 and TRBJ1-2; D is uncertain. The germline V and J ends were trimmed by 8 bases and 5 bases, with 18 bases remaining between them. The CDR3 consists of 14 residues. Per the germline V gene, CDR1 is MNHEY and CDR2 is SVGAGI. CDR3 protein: CASSESWGGYGYTF. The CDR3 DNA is TGTGCCAGCTCCGAATCTTGGGGAGGATATGGCTACACCTTC.

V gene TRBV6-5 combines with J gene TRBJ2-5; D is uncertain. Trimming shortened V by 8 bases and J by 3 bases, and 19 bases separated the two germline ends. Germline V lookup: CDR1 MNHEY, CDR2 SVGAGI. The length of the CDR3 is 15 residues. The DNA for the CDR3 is TGTGCCAGCCTCTCCTACCCGGGCCTGGAAGAGACCCAGTACTTC. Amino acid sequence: CASLSYPGLEETQYF.

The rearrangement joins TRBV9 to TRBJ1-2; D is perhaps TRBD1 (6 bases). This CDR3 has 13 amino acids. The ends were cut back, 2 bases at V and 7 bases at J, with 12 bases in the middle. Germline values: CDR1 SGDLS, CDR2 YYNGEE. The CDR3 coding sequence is TGTGCCAGCAGCGTCCGAGGGGGACCTGGCTACACCTTC. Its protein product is CASSVRGGPGYTF. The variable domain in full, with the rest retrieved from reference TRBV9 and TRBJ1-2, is DSGVTQTPKHLITATGQRVTLRCSPRSGDLSVYWYQQSLDQGLQFLIQYYNGEERAKGNILERFSAQQFPDLHSELNLSSLELGDSALYFCASSVRGGPGYTFGSGTRLTVV.

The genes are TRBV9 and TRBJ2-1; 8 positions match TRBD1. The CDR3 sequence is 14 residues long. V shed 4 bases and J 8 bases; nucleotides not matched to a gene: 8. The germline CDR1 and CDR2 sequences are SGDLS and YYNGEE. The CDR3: CASSTRQGSDEQFF. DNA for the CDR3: TGTGCCAGCAGCACGCGACAGGGGTCCGATGAGCAGTTCTTC.

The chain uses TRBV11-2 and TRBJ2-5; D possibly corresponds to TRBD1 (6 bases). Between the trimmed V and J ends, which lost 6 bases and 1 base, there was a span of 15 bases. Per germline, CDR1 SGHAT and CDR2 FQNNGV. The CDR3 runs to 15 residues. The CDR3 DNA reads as TGTGCCAGCAGGGTATGGGGGCAGATCCAAGAGACCCAGTACTTC. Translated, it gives CASRVWGQIQETQYF. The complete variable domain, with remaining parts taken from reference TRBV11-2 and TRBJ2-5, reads EAGVAQSPRYKIIEKRQSVAFWCNPISGHATLYWYQQILGQGPKLLIQFQNNGVVDDSQLPKDRFSAERLKGVDSTLKIQPAKLEDSAVYLCASRVWGQIQETQYFGPGTRLLVL.

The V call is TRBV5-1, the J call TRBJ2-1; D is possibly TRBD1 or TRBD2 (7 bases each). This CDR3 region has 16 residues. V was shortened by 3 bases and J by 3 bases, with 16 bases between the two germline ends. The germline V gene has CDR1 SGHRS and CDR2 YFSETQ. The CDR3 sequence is CASSSGGGGLYNEQFF. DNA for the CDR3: TGCGCCAGCAGCTCCGGGGGAGGGGGCCTCTACAATGAGCAGTTCTTC.